This T cell receptor beta chain was recorded in a study of beta chain features in type 1 diabetes. V was trimmed by 5 bases and J by 2 bases, leaving 15 bases between them. CDR1 is SGHNT and CDR2 is YENEEA in the germline V gene. CDR3 length: 16 amino acids. Every donor had blood drawn once into heparin, approximately 110 mL on average. Using CD45RO/CCR7/CD25/CD127/CD95/CD27, CD4+ naive, central memory, regulatory and stem cell-like memory cells were sorted. The authors reverse transcribed all of the isolated RNA, so sequencing captured expressed TCRB transcripts. The protocol was immunoSEQ multiplex PCR, while the TCRdb copy is restricted to in-frame clones and leaves out a portion. The top ten clones hold 6.7% of a sample with around 320,000 clones, about 15% of them seen once. In this sample, this clone turned up a few times.

The gene calls are TRBV11-3 and TRBJ2-2; a possible D gene is TRBD2 (6 bases). The sequencing sample was made of central memory CD4+ T cells from blood. The source of this sequence is a young man in good health. CDR3: CASSPRGGHNTGELFF. In nucleotides, the CDR3 is TGTGCCAGCAGCCCGCGGGGCGGGCACAACACCGGGGAGCTGTTTTTT.